These T cell receptor beta chains were read from a single sample in a study of T cells in Graves' hyperthyroidism and ophthalmopathy. In TCRdb, the multiplex PCR reads were re-called with MiXCR into one record per CDR3 protein. The repertoire includes about 640,000 distinct CDR3 sequences, more than 12% of them detected once, and approximately 13% sits in the top ten. Sequencing was done on a sample of blood. These receptors all stem from a woman between 50 and 59 years old with Graves' ophthalmopathy. The CDR3 runs from the conserved cysteine through the conserved F or W. A D gene is named only where the DNA matches it firmly. Not all rows give a size; the values are once, few, many and, for expanded clones, a class.

D gene	V gene	J gene	clone size	CDR3 DNA	CDR3 protein
NA	TRBV20-1	TRBJ1-1	many	TGCAGTGCCCCGTATCTTGAACGCAACACTGAAGCTTTCTTT	CSAPYLERNTEAFF
NA	TRBV5-5	TRBJ1-5	many	TGTGCCAGCAGCTTGACAGTCAGTGGCAATCAGCCCCAGCATTTT	CASSLTVSGNQPQHF
NA	TRBV6-1	TRBJ2-5	NA	TGTGCCACCATGCCGGGAGAAGAGACCCAGTACTTC	CATMPGEETQYF
NA	TRBV4-2	TRBJ2-7	NA	TGTGCCAGCAGCCAAGAGGCTACTAGAATATCCTACGAGCAGTACTTC	CASSQEATRISYEQYF
TRBD2	TRBV7-2	TRBJ2-1	many	TGTGCCAGCAGCTTGGGCCCGGGACTAGGGTACAATGAGCAGTTCTTC	CASSLGPGLGYNEQFF
NA	TRBV2	TRBJ2-2	NA	TGTGCCAGCAGCGACAGAACCGGGGAGCTGTTTTTT	CASSDRTGELFF
NA	TRBV27	TRBJ1-1	once	TGTGCCAGCAGCGCCGGGACAACCCCGAACACTGAAGCTTTCTTT	CASSAGTTPNTEAFF
TRBD1	TRBV15	TRBJ1-1	many	TGTGCCACCAGCAGGGGCGTGGGACAGCTGAACACTGAAGCTTTCTTT	CATSRGVGQLNTEAFF
NA	TRBV9	TRBJ2-7	few	TGTGCCAGCAGCCCGAGATCGGGACTCGAAAATGCCTACGAGCAGTACTTC	CASSPRSGLENAYEQYF
NA	TRBV27	TRBJ2-5	NA	TGTGCCAGCAGTTTAGGGACAAGGGAACAAGAGACCCAGTACTTC	CASSLGTREQETQYF
NA	TRBV3-1	TRBJ2-7	NA	TGTGCCAGCAGCCAAATAGGGAACTACGAGCAGTACTTC	CASSQIGNYEQYF